This TCR delta chain was sequenced during a study of Vδ1+ human thymocytes. Study findings and constraints: Unlike peripheral blood Vdelta1+ controls, thymic delta-chain sequences included roughly 18% Vdelta2 and few Vdelta3. Highly polyclonal TRG and TRD repertoires with Gaussian CDR3 length distributions appeared in thymus. Many TRG clonotypes were shared between donors; TRD repertoires were essentially private.

Extracted RNA was reverse transcribed into cDNA. Multiplex PCR used pooled V-gene forward primers and a constant-region reverse primer to amplify CDR3s. TCRdb called clones from the multiplex PCR reads again using CATT. Found here are around 20,000 delta-chain clones, about 8% of them singletons; the top ten hold approximately 1%. This clone was seen a few times. Its antigen is currently unknown. The CDR3 sequence is 19 residues long. V dropped 1 base and J dropped 0 bases, with 21 bases sitting between them. CDR1 is TSWWSYY, CDR2 QGS, per germline. The V gene is TRDV1, the J gene TRDJ1; D possibly corresponds to TRDD2 (6 bases). What was sequenced was Vdelta1+ gamma-delta thymocytes from the thymus. Subset indicated: FACS-sorted CD3+ TCRalphabeta- TCRVdelta1+ TCRVdelta2- thymocytes. The sequence was collected from a child less than two years old who had congenital heart surgery. Written as DNA, the CDR3 is TGTGCTCTTGGGGAACCTTCTTCCTTAGGGTCTACCGACACCGATAAACTCATCTTT. Protein sequence: CALGEPSSLGSTDTDKLIF.